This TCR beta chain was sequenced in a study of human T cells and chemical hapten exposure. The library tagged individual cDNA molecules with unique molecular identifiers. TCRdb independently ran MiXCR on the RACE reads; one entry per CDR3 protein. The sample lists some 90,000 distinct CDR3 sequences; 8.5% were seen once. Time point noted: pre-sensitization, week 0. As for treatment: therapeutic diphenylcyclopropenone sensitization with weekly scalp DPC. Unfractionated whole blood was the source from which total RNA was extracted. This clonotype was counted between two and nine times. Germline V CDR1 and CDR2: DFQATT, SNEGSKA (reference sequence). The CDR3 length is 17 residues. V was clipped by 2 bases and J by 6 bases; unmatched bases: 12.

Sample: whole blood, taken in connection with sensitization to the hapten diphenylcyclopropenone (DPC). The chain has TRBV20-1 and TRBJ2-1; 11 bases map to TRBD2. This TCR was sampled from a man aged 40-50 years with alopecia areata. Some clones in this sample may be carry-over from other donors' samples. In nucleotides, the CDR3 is TGCAGTGCTAGATCCAGCCCCCTAGCGGGAGGAGTCAATGAGCAGTTCTTC. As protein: CSARSSPLAGGVNEQFF.